The 31 T cell receptor beta chains presented below share a single source sample, sequenced in a study of siplizumab effects on memory and regulatory T cells. Profiling relied on immunoSEQ multiplex PCR, and the TCRdb table lists in-frame clones only, not all of them. Seen here are around 68,000 clones, approximately 89% observed once, and the top ten hold around 1.8%. The material sequenced was Tregs sorted from blood. These receptors were taken from a human donor in good health.

The chain joins TRBV9 to TRBJ2-1; D remains ambiguous. Trimming pared 0 bases from V and 9 bases from J, leaving 13 bases between. The CDR3 has 14 residues. Per the germline V gene, CDR1 is SGDLS and CDR2 is YYNGEE. CDR3 in amino acids: CASSVAYAAGEQFF. The CDR3, as DNA: TGTGCCAGCAGCGTAGCTTATGCGGCAGGTGAGCAGTTCTTC.

In DNA form, the CDR3 reads TGTGCCAGCAGCGCCCGACAGGGGTCCACCGGGGAGCTGTTTTTT. Translating gives CASSARQGSTGELFF. This rearrangement joins TRBV9 to TRBJ2-2, with 8 bases matching TRBD1. Germline CDR1 reads SGDLS; CDR2 reads YYNGEE. Unmatched junction bases numbered 5, after V lost 3 bases and J lost 4 bases. The CDR3 consists of 15 residues.

This clone was detected only once. The chain recombines TRBV2 with TRBJ2-3; D is possibly TRBD1 or TRBD2 (5 bases each). Germline CDR1 is SNHLY and CDR2 is FYNNEI. The ends were cut back, 5 bases at V and 4 bases at J, with 7 bases in the middle. This CDR3 spans 12 amino acids. The DNA of the CDR3 is TGTGCCAGCAGTCGAGGGGCAGATACGCAGTATTTT. Protein sequence: CASSRGADTQYF.

J is TRBJ1-6 and V is TRBV28; D gene ambiguous. Germline V gives CDR1 MDHEN, CDR2 SYDVKM. The length of the CDR3 is 11 residues. V was clipped by 3 bases and J by 11 bases, with 5 bases between them. For the CDR3, the DNA is TGTGCCAGCAGTTTCAAGGCACCCCTCCACTTT. Protein sequence: CASSFKAPLHF.

The CDR3 nucleotides are TGTGCCATCAGTAACAGGGGGCAGGGAAGCAATCAGCCCCAGCATTTT. This codes for CAISNRGQGSNQPQHF. The chain recombines TRBV10-3 with TRBJ1-5, with 9 bases that match TRBD1. In germline, CDR1 is ENHRY, CDR2 SYGVKD. The CDR3 is 16 amino acids. V trimming: 5 bases; J trimming: 1 base; junction bases outside the gene matches: 6.

The V and J genes are TRBV7-9 and TRBJ2-7, with D uncertain. Germline CDR1 is SEHNR and CDR2 is FQNEAQ (reference sequence). V dropped 3 bases and J dropped 5 bases, with 14 bases sitting between them. This CDR3 is built from 14 residues. The CDR3 nucleotides are TGTGCCAGCAGCTTCATTTCTTCCGCCCACGAGCAGTACTTC. Its protein is CASSFISSAHEQYF.

This clone was seen once. The CDR3 region is CASSLGTRGGSGEQFF. The CDR3 bases are TGTGCCAGCAGCTTAGGCACACGGGGGGGCAGCGGGGAGCAGTTCTTC. V usage is TRBV7-6 and J usage is TRBJ2-1; TRBD2 matches 8 bases. The germline V gene encodes CDR1 SGHVS and CDR2 FNYEAQ. J gave up 10 bases and V 1 base, and 12 bases lay outside the gene matches. The CDR3 contains 16 residues.

The gene calls are TRBV9 and TRBJ1-3; no firm D call. The CDR3 covers 14 residues. Germline V gene lookup returns CDR1 SGDLS and CDR2 YYNGEE. Deletions cut 0 bases from V and 3 bases from J, with 7 bases between. CDR3 DNA: TGTGCCAGCAGCGTAGACGTTGTTGGAAACACCATATATTTT. It is translated as CASSVDVVGNTIYF.

Comment on this clone: No conserved phenylalanine or tryptophan ends this CDR3, so it is likely a read error. This chain connects TRBV27 to TRBJ2-7; perhaps TRBD2 as D (6 bases). Deletions cut 3 bases from V and 0 bases from J, with 12 bases between. The germline V gene has CDR1 MNHEY and CDR2 SMNVEV (reference sequence). This CDR3 spans 15 amino acids. The CDR3 bases are TGTGCCAGCAGTTTCTCGAGCGGGTACTCCTACGAGCAGTACCTC. It codes for CASSFSSGYSYEQYL.

The chain is built from TRBV18 and TRBJ2-7; no clear D gene. The germline gives CDR1 KGHSH, CDR2 LQKENI. The CDR3 has 11 residues. The V end was cut by 4 bases, the J end by 3 bases, with 4 bases between. The CDR3 DNA is TGTGCCAGCTCACTTGGCTACGAGCAGTACTTC. This encodes CASSLGYEQYF.

As to this clone: Other nucleotide sequences from this sample produce the same CDR3. The CDR3 DNA reads as TGTGCCAGCAGCTTAGCAGGGTACGAGCAGTACTTC. As protein: CASSLAGYEQYF. This chain joins TRBV11-3 and TRBJ2-7; tentatively, D is TRBD1 (5 bases). Germline V CDR1 and CDR2: SGHNT, YENEEA. CDR3 length: 12 residues. With 1 base removed from V and 4 bases from J, the gap between germline ends came to 5 bases.

This chain uses TRBV30 with TRBJ1-3; D ambiguous. V lost 4 bases to trimming and J lost 0 bases, with 7 bases between them. The CDR3 runs to 13 residues. Germline assignment: CDR1 GTSNPN and CDR2 SVGIG (reference sequence). The CDR3 bases are TGTGCCTGGACGTGGGTCTCTGGAAACACCATATATTTT. This sequence encodes CAWTWVSGNTIYF.

The chain combines TRBV7-9 with TRBJ1-3; D is possibly TRBD1 (5 bases). V was pared by 10 bases and J by 4 bases, with 14 bases between. This CDR3 spans 13 amino acids. CDR1 and CDR2 from the germline V gene are SEHNR and FQNEAQ (reference sequence). The CDR3 loop reads CATRPGDGNTIYF. The CDR3 nucleotides are TGTGCCACCCGACCGGGGGACGGAAACACCATATATTTT.

V gene TRBV7-9 combines with J gene TRBJ1-3, with 7 positions matching TRBD1. Trimming at V came to 5 bases and at J to 8 bases, leaving 9 bases not matched to a gene. CDR1 is SEHNR and CDR2 is FQNEAQ in the germline V gene (reference sequence). This CDR3 is built from 14 residues. CDR3 sequence (DNA): TGTGCCAGCAGCCGACAACAGGGGCGGGACACCATATATTTT. It yields the protein CASSRQQGRDTIYF.

The gene calls are TRBV12-5 and TRBJ1-2; unclear D gene. Germline V CDR1 and CDR2: LGHNT, FRNRAP. This CDR3 is 14 amino acids long. V lost 5 bases and J lost 6, with 16 bases in between. The CDR3 protein is CASGPPAPWDGYTF. For the CDR3, the DNA is TGTGCTAGTGGTCCGCCCGCTCCGTGGGATGGCTACACCTTC.

The genes are TRBV5-1 and TRBJ2-2; 13 bases agree with TRBD2. Per the germline V gene, CDR1 is SGHRS and CDR2 is YFSETQ. There are 19 residues in the CDR3. With 4 bases clipped from V and 3 bases from J, the junction kept 12 bases outside the gene matches. CDR3 sequence (DNA): TGCGCCAGCAGCCCCAGACTAGCGGGAGGTAGACGGTACACCGGGGAGCTGTTTTTT. Its translation: CASSPRLAGGRRYTGELFF.

This rearrangement joins TRBV28 to TRBJ1-2, with TRBD1 matching 10 bases. Unmatched junction bases numbered 11, after V lost 4 bases and J lost 0 bases. Germline CDR1 reads MDHEN; CDR2 reads SYDVKM. CDR3 length equals 18 residues. The CDR3 spells CASSSRRATGGSNYGYTF. CDR3 DNA: TGTGCCAGCAGTTCCCGGCGCGCGACAGGGGGCTCTAACTATGGCTACACCTTC.

The rearrangement links TRBV2 to TRBJ2-7; D not certain. V was pared by 7 bases and J by 0 bases, with 16 bases between. Germline V gene lookup returns CDR1 SNHLY and CDR2 FYNNEI. The CDR3 covers 15 residues. CDR3 sequence reads: CASIYLVRFSYEQYF. Written as DNA, the CDR3 is TGTGCCAGCATCTACCTAGTACGCTTCTCCTACGAGCAGTACTTC.

The CDR3 protein is CASSQEGGSDEQYF. For the CDR3, the DNA is TGCGCCAGCAGCCAGGAGGGAGGTTCCGACGAGCAGTACTTC. The V gene is TRBV4-3, the J gene TRBJ2-7, with D perhaps matching TRBD2 (6 bases). The CDR3 has 14 residues. Trimming cost V 3 bases and J 5 bases, with 14 bases left between them. CDR1 and CDR2 from the germline V gene are LGHNA and YSLEER.

This clone was found a few times. CDR3 in amino acids: CASSLDPGTGTYEQYF. DNA of the CDR3: TGCGCCAGCAGCTTGGACCCCGGGACAGGGACCTACGAGCAGTACTTC. This chain joins TRBV5-1 and TRBJ2-7; 9 bases are a match to TRBD1. The germline V gene has CDR1 SGHRS and CDR2 YFSETQ. The J segment lost 2 bases and the V segment lost 0 bases, leaving 6 bases of the junction unmatched. The CDR3 loop spans 16 amino acids.

This chain connects TRBV6-1 to TRBJ1-2; D ambiguous. Germline loops: CDR1 MNHNS, CDR2 SASEGT. The CDR3 runs 14 residues. Deletions cut 4 bases from V and 1 base from J, with 10 bases between. The CDR3 region is CASSVGMSNYGYTF. Written as DNA, the CDR3 is TGTGCCAGCAGTGTGGGTATGAGTAACTATGGCTACACCTTC.

The chain employs TRBV6-5 and TRBJ2-1, with D tentatively TRBD2 (7 bases). V shed 2 bases and J shed 12 bases, with 17 bases lying between them. Germline values: CDR1 MNHEY, CDR2 SVGAGI. CDR3 size: 14 residues. The CDR3: CASSYRGGALVQFF. CDR3 nucleotide sequence: TGTGCCAGCAGTTACCGAGGGGGGGCTCTCGTGCAGTTCTTC.

This clone was recorded only once. This chain uses TRBV7-2 with TRBJ1-5; the match to TRBD1 covers 9 bases. The CDR3 totals 13 residues. CDR1 is SGHTA and CDR2 is FQGNSA in the germline V gene. V lost 5 bases and J lost 5; bases outside the gene matches: 1. The CDR3 region has the DNA TGTGCCAGCAGCAGGACAGGGGATCAGCCCCAGCATTTT. Amino acid sequence: CASSRTGDQPQHF.

This rearrangement joins TRBV19 to TRBJ1-4, with no clear D. This CDR3 region has 14 residues. The V and J ends lost 6 bases and 0 bases respectively, with 8 bases between them. Germline V gives CDR1 LNHDA, CDR2 SQIVND (reference sequence). This chain's CDR3 is CASSVGSTNEKLFF. The DNA for the CDR3 is TGTGCCAGTAGCGTGGGGTCAACTAATGAAAAACTGTTTTTT.

The rearrangement links TRBV9 to TRBJ1-2; the D is unclear. V dropped 1 base and J dropped 3 bases, with 10 bases sitting between them. CDR1 and CDR2 (germline): SGDLS, YYNGEE. CDR3 size: 14 residues. CDR3: CASSVRPADYGYTF. CDR3 DNA: TGTGCCAGCAGCGTACGTCCAGCTGACTATGGCTACACCTTC.

The chain couples TRBV5-1 to TRBJ2-1, with D possibly TRBD1 on 6 matching bases. V shed 2 bases and J shed 0 bases, with 12 bases lying between them. CDR1 is SGHRS, CDR2 YFSETQ, per germline. The CDR3 contains 16 residues. CDR3 nucleotides: TGCGCCAGCAGCTTTCAGGGGCGCAGCTCCTACAATGAGCAGTTCTTC. Translated, it gives CASSFQGRSSYNEQFF.

There are a few counts of this clone. The junction shows a germline mismatch at one end, possibly a read error. The chain combines TRBV28 with TRBJ2-7; D not resolved. The CDR3 is 12 amino acids. Germline V gene data show CDR1 as MDHEN and CDR2 as SYDVKM. The CDR3 protein is CASSIWYWEQYF. The CDR3 coding sequence is TGTGCCAGCAGTATATGGTATTGGGAGCAGTACTTC.

The chain couples TRBV6-6 to TRBJ1-2; 9 bases align to TRBD1. The CDR3 has 13 residues. V gave up 8 bases and J gave up 8 bases; unmatched junction bases: 9. Per germline, CDR1 MNHNY and CDR2 SVGAGI (reference sequence). Here the CDR3 reads CASGGRDRDGYTF. As DNA, the CDR3 is TGTGCCAGCGGGGGCCGGGACAGGGACGGCTACACCTTC.

This chain uses TRBV6-1 with TRBJ2-7; no firm D call. The CDR3 spans 14 residues. Germline loops: CDR1 MNHNS, CDR2 SASEGT. Trimming cost V 5 bases and J 3 bases, with 14 bases left between them. The CDR3 region is CASSTRSGGYEQYF. CDR3 bases: TGTGCCAGCAGTACCCGATCAGGTGGCTACGAGCAGTACTTC.

This rearrangement joins TRBV27 to TRBJ2-3, with 9 bases that match TRBD1. This CDR3 spans 13 amino acids. J was trimmed by 0 bases and V by 10 bases; bases with no gene match: 2. Germline CDR1 and CDR2: MNHEY and SMNVEV (reference sequence). CDR3 nucleotides: TGTGCCATCGGGACAGGGAGCACAGATACGCAGTATTTT. It specifies CAIGTGSTDTQYF.

The rearrangement joins TRBV30 to TRBJ2-1; D may be TRBD2 (6 bases). V lost 0 bases and J lost 4, with 13 bases in between. The CDR3 extends over 15 amino acids. CDR1 is GTSNPN and CDR2 is SVGIG in the germline V gene (reference sequence). DNA of the CDR3: TGTGCCTGGAGTGTACGGCGGGGCCATTACAATGAGCAGTTCTTC. It is translated as CAWSVRRGHYNEQFF.